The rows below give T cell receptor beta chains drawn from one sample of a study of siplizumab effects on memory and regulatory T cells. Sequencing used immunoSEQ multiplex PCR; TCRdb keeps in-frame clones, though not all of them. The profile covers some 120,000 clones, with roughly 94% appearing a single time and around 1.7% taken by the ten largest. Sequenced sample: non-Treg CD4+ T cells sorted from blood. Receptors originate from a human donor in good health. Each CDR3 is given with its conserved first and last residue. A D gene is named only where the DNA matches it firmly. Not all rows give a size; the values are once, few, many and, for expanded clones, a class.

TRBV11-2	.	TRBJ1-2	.	CASSPQRHSGYTF	TGTGCCAGCAGCCCCCAAAGGCATAGCGGCTACACCTTC
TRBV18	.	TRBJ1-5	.	CASSPRPGSNQPQHF	TGTGCCAGCTCACCACGACCAGGGAGCAATCAGCCCCAGCATTTT
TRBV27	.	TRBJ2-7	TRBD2	CASSSGLAQSYEQYF	TGTGCCAGCAGTTCGGGACTAGCGCAATCCTACGAGCAGTACTTC
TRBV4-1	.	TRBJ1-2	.	CASSQGPRAPIGYTF	TGCGCCAGCAGCCAAGGCCCCCGGGCACCTATCGGCTACACCTTC
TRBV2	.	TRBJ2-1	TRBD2	CASSEWTSGTSSYNEQFF	TGTGCCAGCAGTGAATGGACTAGCGGGACAAGCTCCTACAATGAGCAGTTCTTC
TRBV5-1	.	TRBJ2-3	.	CASRDRDSDTQYF	TGCGCCAGCAGGGACCGGGACTCAGATACGCAGTATTTT
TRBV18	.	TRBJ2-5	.	CASSPQRQATTQYF	TGTGCCAGCTCACCTCAAAGACAGGCTACGACCCAGTACTTC
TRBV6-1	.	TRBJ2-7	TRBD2	CASSGTSGSEQYF	TGTGCCAGCAGCGGGACTAGCGGGAGTGAGCAGTACTTC
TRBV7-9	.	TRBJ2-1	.	CASSPLRDLSSNEQFF	TGTGCCAGCAGCCCCCTCCGGGATTTGTCCTCGAATGAGCAGTTCTTC
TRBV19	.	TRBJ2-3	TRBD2	CASGLAGTDTQYF	TGTGCCAGTGGACTAGCGGGAACAGATACGCAGTATTTT
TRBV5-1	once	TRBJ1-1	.	CASSGLRMNTEAFF	TGCGCCAGCTCCGGGCTTCGGATGAACACTGAAGCTTTCTTT
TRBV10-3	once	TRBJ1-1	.	CAISEGGAPTEAFF	TGTGCCATCAGTGAAGGAGGGGCGCCCACTGAAGCTTTCTTT
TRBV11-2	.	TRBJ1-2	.	CASSLDPIPSGYTF	TGTGCCAGCAGCTTAGATCCCATTCCCTCCGGCTACACCTTC
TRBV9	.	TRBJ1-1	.	CASSGSRNTEAFF	TGTGCCAGCAGCGGGAGCAGGAACACTGAAGCTTTCTTT
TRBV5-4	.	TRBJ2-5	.	CASSLGQQETQYF	TGTGCCAGCAGCTTGGGACAGCAAGAGACCCAGTACTTC
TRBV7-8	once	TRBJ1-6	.	CASSRDPVPSYNSPLHF	TGTGCCAGCAGCCGGGACCCCGTTCCCTCCTATAATTCACCCCTCCACTTT
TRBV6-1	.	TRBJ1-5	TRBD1	CASSGRGGGQPQHF	TGTGCCAGCAGTGGTCGAGGGGGCGGTCAGCCCCAGCATTTT
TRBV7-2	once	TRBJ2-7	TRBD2	CASSLRGAYEQYF	TGTGCCAGCAGCTTACGGGGGGCCTACGAGCAGTACTTC
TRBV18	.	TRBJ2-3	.	CASSNGINTDTQYF	TGTGCCAGCTCAAATGGAATCAACACAGATACGCAGTATTTT
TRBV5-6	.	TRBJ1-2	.	CASSLITRDGYTF	TGTGCCAGCAGCTTAATAACACGGGATGGCTACACCTTC